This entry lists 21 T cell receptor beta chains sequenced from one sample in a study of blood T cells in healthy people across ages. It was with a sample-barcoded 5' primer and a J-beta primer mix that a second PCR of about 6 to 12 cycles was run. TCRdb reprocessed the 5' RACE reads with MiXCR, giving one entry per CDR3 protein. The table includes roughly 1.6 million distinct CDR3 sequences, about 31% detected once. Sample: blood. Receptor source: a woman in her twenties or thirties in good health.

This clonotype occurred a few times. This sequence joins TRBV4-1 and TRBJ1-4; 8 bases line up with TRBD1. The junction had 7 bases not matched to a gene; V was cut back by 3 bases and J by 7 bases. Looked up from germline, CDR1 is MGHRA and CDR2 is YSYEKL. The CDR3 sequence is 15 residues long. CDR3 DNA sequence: TGCGCCAGCAGCCACAAGGACAGGGTTGGTGAAAAACTGTTTTTT. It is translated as CASSHKDRVGEKLFF.

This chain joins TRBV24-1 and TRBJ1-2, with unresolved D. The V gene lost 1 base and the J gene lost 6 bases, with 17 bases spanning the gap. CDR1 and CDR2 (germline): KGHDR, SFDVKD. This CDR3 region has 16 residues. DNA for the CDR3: TGTGCCACCAGTGATTTCTCTCATTCTGGTCCGGATGGCTACACCTTC. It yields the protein CATSDFSHSGPDGYTF.

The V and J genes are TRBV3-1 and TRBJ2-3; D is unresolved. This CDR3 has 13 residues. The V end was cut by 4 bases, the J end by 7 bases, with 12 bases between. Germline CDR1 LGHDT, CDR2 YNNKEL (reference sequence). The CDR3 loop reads CASSPTVAHTQYF. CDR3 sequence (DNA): TGTGCCAGCAGCCCTACAGTAGCCCATACGCAGTATTTT.

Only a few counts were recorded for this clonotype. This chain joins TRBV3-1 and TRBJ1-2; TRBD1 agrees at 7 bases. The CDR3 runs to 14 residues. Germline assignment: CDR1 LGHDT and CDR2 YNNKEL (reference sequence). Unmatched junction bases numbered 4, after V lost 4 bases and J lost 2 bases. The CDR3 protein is CASSLNRGNYGYTF. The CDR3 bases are TGTGCCAGCAGCCTTAACAGGGGAAACTATGGCTACACCTTC.

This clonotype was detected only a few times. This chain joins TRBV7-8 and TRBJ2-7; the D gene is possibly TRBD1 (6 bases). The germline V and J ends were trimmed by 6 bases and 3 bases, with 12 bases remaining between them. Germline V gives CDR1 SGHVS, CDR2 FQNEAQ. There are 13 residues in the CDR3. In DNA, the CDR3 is TGTGCCAGCAGTCATAACAGGGACTACGAGCAGTACTTC. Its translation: CASSHNRDYEQYF.

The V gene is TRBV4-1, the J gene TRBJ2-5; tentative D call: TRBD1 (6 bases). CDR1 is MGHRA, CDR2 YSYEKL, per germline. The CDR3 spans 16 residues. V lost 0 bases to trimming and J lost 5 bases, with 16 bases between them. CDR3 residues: CASSQELRQAAETQYF. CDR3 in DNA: TGCGCCAGCAGCCAAGAACTTCGACAGGCTGCGGAGACCCAGTACTTC.

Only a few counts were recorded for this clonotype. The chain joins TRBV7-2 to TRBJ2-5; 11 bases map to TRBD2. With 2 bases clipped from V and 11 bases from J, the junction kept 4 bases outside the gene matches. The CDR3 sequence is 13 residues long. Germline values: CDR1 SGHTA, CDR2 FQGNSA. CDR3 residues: CASSLSVAGGQYF. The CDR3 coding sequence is TGTGCCAGCAGCTTATCGGTAGCGGGGGGGCAGTACTTC. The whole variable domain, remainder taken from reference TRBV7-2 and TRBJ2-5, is GAGVSQSPSNKVTEKGKDVELRCDPISGHTALYWYRQSLGQGLEFLIYFQGNSAPDKSGLPSDRFSAERTGGSVSTLTIQRTQQEDSAVYLCASSLSVAGGQYFGPGTRLLVL.

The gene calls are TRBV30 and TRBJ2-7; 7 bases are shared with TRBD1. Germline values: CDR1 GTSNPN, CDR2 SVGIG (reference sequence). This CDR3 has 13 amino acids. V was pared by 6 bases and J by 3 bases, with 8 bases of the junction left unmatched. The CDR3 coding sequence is TGTGCCTGTACGGGACAGCGATGCTACGAGCAGTACTTC. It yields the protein CACTGQRCYEQYF.

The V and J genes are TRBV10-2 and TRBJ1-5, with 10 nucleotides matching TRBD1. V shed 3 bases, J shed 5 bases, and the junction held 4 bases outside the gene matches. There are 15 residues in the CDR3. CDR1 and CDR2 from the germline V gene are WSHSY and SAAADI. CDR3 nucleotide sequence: TGCGCCAGCAGTGAAGGGACAGGGGTTTATCAGCCCCAGCATTTT. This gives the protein CASSEGTGVYQPQHF.

DNA for the CDR3: TGTGCCAGCAGTGAGCACCGGGCCCTCCACGAGCAGTACTTC. It specifies CASSEHRALHEQYF. V gene TRBV25-1 combines with J gene TRBJ2-7; D is ambiguous. V was pared by 3 bases and J by 5 bases, with 14 bases between. The CDR3 is 14 residues long. Germline CDR1 MGHDK, CDR2 SYGVNS.

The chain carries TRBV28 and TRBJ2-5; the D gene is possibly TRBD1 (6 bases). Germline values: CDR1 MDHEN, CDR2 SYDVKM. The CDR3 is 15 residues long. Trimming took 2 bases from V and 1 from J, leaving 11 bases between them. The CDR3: CASSLGDISQETQYF. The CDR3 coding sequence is TGTGCCAGCAGTTTAGGGGACATATCCCAAGAGACCCAGTACTTC.

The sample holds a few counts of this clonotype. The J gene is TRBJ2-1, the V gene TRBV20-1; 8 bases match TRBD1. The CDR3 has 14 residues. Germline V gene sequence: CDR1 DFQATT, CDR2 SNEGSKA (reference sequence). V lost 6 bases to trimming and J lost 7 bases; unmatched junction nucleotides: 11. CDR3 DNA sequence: TGCAGTGCCTACAGGGGGTTGTTTGGAAATGAGCAGTTCTTC. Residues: CSAYRGLFGNEQFF.

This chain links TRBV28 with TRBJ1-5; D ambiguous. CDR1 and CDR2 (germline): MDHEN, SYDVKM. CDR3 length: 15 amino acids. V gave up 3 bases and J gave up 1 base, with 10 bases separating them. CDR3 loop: CASSFGGRSNQPQHF. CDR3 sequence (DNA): TGTGCCAGCAGTTTCGGCGGAAGGAGCAATCAGCCCCAGCATTTT.

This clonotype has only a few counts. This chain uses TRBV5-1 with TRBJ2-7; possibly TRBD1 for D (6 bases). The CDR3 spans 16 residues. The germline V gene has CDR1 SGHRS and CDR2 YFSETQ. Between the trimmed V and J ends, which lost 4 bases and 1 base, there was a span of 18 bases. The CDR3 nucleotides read TGCGCCAGCAGCCCCCGTTTGGGGGCTATTTCCTACGAGCAGTACTTC. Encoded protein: CASSPRLGAISYEQYF.

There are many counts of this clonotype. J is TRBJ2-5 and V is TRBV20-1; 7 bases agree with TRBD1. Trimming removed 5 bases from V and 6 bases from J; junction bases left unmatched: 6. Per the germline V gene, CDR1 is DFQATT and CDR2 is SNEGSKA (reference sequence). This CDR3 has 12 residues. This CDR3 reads CSARTGPKTQYF. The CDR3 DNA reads TGCAGTGCTCGGACAGGCCCTAAGACCCAGTACTTC.

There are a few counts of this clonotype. Written as DNA, the CDR3 is TGCGCCAGCAGCCCCGGGACTAGCGGGTTCCAAGAGACCCAGTACTTC. Encoded protein: CASSPGTSGFQETQYF. J is TRBJ2-5 and V is TRBV5-1; 12 bases match TRBD2. This CDR3 has 16 amino acids. The V and J ends lost 4 bases and 1 base, in that order; junction bases with no gene match: 5. The germline V gene encodes CDR1 SGHRS and CDR2 YFSETQ.

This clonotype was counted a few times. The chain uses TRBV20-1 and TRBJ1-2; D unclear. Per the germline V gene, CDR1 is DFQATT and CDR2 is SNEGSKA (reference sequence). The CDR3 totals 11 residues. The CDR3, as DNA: TGCAGCACTCGGACGGGGTATGGCTACACCTTC. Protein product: CSTRTGYGYTF.

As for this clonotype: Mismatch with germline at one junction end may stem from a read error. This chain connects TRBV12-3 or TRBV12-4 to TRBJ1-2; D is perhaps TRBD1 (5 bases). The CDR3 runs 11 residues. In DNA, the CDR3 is TGTGCCAGCAGTTTTAACTGGGGCTCCACCTTC. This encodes CASSFNWGSTF.

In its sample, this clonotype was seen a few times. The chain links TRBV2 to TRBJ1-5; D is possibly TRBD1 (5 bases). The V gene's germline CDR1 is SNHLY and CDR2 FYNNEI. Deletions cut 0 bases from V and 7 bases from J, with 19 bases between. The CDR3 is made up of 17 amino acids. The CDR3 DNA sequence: TGTGCCAGCAGTGAAGCGCATCGGGGGAGAATCAACCAGCCCCAGCATTTT. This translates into CASSEAHRGRINQPQHF.

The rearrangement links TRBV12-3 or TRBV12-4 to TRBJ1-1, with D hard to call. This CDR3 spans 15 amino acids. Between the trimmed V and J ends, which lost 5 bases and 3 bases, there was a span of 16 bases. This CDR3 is CASSLGPGEDTEAFF. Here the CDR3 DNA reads TGTGCCAGCAGTCTAGGACCGGGCGAAGACACTGAAGCTTTCTTT.

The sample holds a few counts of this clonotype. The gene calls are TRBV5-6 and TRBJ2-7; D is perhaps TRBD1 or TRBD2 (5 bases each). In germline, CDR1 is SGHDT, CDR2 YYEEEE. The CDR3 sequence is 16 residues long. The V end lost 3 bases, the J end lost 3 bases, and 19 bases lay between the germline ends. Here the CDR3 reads CASSSSPGTGYYEQYF. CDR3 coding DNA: TGTGCCAGCAGCTCCAGTCCCGGGACGGGATACTACGAGCAGTACTTC.